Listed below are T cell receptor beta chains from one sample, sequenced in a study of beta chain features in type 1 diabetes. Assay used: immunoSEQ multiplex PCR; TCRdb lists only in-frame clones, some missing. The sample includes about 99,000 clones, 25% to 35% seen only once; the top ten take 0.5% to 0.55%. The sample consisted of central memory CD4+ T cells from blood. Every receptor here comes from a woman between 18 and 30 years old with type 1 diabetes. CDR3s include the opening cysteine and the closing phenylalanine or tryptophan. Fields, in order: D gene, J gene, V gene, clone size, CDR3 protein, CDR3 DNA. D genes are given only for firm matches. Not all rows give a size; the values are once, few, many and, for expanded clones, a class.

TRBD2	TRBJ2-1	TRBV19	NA	CASTDSSGSYNEQFF	TGTGCCAGTACGGATTCTAGCGGGAGTTACAATGAGCAGTTCTTC
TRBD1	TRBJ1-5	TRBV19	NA	CASGQGQGTNQPQHF	TGTGCCAGTGGACAGGGTCAGGGGACCAATCAGCCCCAGCATTTT
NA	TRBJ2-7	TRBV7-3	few	CASSYMQGGEQYF	TGTGCCAGCAGCTACATGCAGGGAGGCGAGCAGTACTTC
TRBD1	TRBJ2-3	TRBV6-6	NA	CASSYWDRETDTQYF	TGTGCCAGCAGTTACTGGGACAGGGAGACAGATACGCAGTATTTT
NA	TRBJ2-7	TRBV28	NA	CASSPATYSSYEQYF	TGTGCCAGCAGTCCTGCTACATACAGCTCCTACGAGCAGTACTTC
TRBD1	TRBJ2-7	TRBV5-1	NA	CASTFNRGGYEQYF	TGCGCCAGCACCTTCAACAGGGGTGGCTACGAGCAGTACTTC
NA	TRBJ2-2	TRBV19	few	CASKLEGANTGELFF	TGTGCCAGTAAACTGGAGGGCGCGAACACCGGGGAGCTGTTTTTT
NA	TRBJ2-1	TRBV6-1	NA	CASSELPNRARGIDEQFF	TGTGCCAGCAGTGAACTACCCAATCGGGCAAGGGGGATCGATGAGCAGTTCTTC
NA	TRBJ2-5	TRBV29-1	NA	CSVDRGRETQYF	TGCAGCGTTGATAGAGGGAGGGAGACCCAGTACTTC
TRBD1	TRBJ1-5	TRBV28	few	CASNDRGMGQPQHF	TGTGCCAGCAATGACAGGGGGATGGGTCAGCCCCAGCATTTT
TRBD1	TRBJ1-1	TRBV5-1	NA	CASSLTPGQGMNTEAFF	TGCGCCAGCAGCTTGACCCCGGGACAGGGAATGAACACTGAAGCTTTCTTT
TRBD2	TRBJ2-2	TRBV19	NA	CASSIDRGGPTGELFF	TGTGCCAGTAGTATCGACCGGGGGGGACCAACCGGGGAGCTGTTTTTT
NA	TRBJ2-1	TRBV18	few	CASSPSGNEQFF	TGTGCCAGCTCACCCTCGGGAAATGAGCAGTTCTTC
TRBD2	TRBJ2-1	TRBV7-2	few	CASREPGLAGANEQFF	TGTGCCAGCAGGGAACCGGGGCTAGCGGGAGCCAATGAGCAGTTCTTC
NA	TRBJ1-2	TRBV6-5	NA	CASAETLYYGYTF	TGTGCCAGCGCGGAGACCCTATACTATGGCTACACCTTC
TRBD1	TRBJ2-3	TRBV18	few	CASSPPGTGYSATQYF	TGTGCCAGCTCACCTCCAGGGACAGGGTATTCGGCTACGCAGTATTTT
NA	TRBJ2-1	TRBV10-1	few	CASSRQASYNEQFF	TGCGCCAGCAGCCGACAGGCCTCCTACAATGAGCAGTTCTTC
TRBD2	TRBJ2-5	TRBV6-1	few	CASIPGLAGMETQYF	TGTGCCAGCATACCGGGACTAGCGGGAATGGAGACCCAGTACTTC
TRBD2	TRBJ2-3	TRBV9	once	CASSRGLAGGPTDTQYF	TGTGCCAGCAGCAGGGGACTAGCGGGAGGGCCCACAGATACGCAGTATTTT
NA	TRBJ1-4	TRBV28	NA	CASSRTLQGWANEKLFF	TGTGCCAGCAGCCGAACCCTCCAGGGTTGGGCTAATGAAAAACTGTTTTTT
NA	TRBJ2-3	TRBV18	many	CASSPQFEETQYF	TGTGCCAGCTCACCACAGTTTGAGGAGACGCAGTATTTT
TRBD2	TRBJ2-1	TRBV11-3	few	CASSLGAGVAYNEQFF	TGTGCCAGCAGCTTAGGAGCGGGAGTGGCCTACAATGAGCAGTTCTTC